The clone carrying this T cell receptor (beta chain) was recorded once. This table comes from immunoSEQ multiplex PCR, and its TCRdb copy is limited to in-frame clones, with some not included. The table shows 500,000 to 550,000 clones, with about 96% occurring only once. These data belong to a study of shared clonotypes between healthy human individuals. Trimming cost V 7 bases and J 9 bases; bases outside gene matches: 18. Germline V gives CDR1 SNHLY, CDR2 FYNNEI. The CDR3 is 16 amino acids. The material sequenced was naive CD4+ T cells sorted from blood. Subset reported: CD45RA+ positively selected. The V call is TRBV2, the J call TRBJ2-1; 7 bases are shared with TRBD2. This receptor was obtained from a woman aged 30 to 39 in good health. The CDR3 DNA follows: TGTGCCAGCAAGGACTTAGCGGGCCCTATAAGGGGTGAGCAGTTCTTC. Its protein is CASKDLAGPIRGEQFF.